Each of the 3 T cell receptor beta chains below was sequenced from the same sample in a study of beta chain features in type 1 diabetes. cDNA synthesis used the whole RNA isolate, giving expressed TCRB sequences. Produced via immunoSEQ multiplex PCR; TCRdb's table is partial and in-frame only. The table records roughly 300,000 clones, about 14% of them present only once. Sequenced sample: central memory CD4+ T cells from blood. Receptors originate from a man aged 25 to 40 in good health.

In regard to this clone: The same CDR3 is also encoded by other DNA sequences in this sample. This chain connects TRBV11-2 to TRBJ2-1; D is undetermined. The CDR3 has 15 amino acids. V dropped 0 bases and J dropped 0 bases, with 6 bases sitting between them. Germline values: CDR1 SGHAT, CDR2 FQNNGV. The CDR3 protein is CASSLEASSYNEQFF. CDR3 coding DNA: TGTGCCAGCAGCTTAGAGGCTAGCTCCTACAATGAGCAGTTCTTC. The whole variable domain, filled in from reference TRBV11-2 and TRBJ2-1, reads EAGVAQSPRYKIIEKRQSVAFWCNPISGHATLYWYQQILGQGPKLLIQFQNNGVVDDSQLPKDRFSAERLKGVDSTLKIQPAKLEDSAVYLCASSLEASSYNEQFFGPGTRLTVL.

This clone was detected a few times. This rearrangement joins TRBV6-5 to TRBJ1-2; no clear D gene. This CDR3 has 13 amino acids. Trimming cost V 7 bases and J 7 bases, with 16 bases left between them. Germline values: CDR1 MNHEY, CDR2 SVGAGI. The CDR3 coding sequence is TGTGCCAGCAATCCTTCGTTCGGAGGTGGCTACACCTTC. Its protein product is CASNPSFGGGYTF.

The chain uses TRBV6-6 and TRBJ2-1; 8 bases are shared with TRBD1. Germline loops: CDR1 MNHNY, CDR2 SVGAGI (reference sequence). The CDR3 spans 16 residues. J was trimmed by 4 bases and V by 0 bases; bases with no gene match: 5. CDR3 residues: CASSYSLDRVYNEQFF. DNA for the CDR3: TGTGCCAGCAGTTACTCTTTGGACAGGGTTTACAATGAGCAGTTCTTC.